This entry features one T cell receptor (beta chain) sequence. This entry is derived from a study of blood T cell repertoires in COVID-19. Profiling relied on immunoSEQ multiplex PCR, and the TCRdb table lists in-frame clones only, not all of them. This repertoire shows about 300,000 clones, around 87% found once; its top ten account for less than 2.5%. The sequencing input was peripheral blood. This receptor was taken from a young man with active or convalescent COVID-19.

CDR3 nucleotide sequence: TGTGCCAGCAGTTCCCCGGTTAGCACAGATACGCAGTATTTT. Amino acids: CASSSPVSTDTQYF. This rearrangement joins TRBV28 to TRBJ2-3; D is unclear. CDR3 length equals 14 residues. CDR1 is MDHEN and CDR2 is SYDVKM in the germline V gene. V lost 4 bases, J lost 0 bases, and 8 bases lay in between. Full variable domain (remainder filled in from reference TRBV28 and TRBJ2-3): DVKVTQSSRYLVKRTGEKVFLECVQDMDHENMFWYRQDPGLGLRLIYFSYDVKMKEKGDIPEGYSVSREKKERFSLILESASTNQTSMYLCASSSPVSTDTQYFGPGTRLTVL.